A single sample is the source of the 18 T cell receptor beta chains below, sequenced in a study of beta chain features in type 1 diabetes. The authors reverse transcribed all of the isolated RNA, so sequencing captured expressed TCRB transcripts. Data came from immunoSEQ multiplex PCR; TCRdb stores just in-frame clones and leaves some out. The sample has 550,000 to 850,000 clones, 13% seen once. Study outcomes and limitations: All four CD4+ subsets from Type 1 diabetes patients carried moderately but significantly shorter TCRB CDR3s.

The antigens these receptors bind are not known. Sequenced: naive CD4+ T cells from blood. These receptors were taken from a man aged 18 to 30 with type 1 diabetes.

The genes are TRBV6-5 and TRBJ2-1, with TRBD2 identical over 9 bases. From germline, CDR1 is MNHEY and CDR2 SVGAGI. J lost 7 bases, V lost 2 bases, and 9 bases had no gene match. The CDR3 consists of 16 residues. The CDR3 nucleotides are TGTGCCAGCAGTTACCCCGCAAGCGGGGGGACGAATGAGCAGTTCTTC. Its translation is CASSYPASGGTNEQFF.

This clone has more than one count but fewer than ten. The rearrangement links TRBV30 to TRBJ1-3; D might be TRBD1 (5 bases). Germline CDR1 GTSNPN, CDR2 SVGIG (reference sequence). The CDR3 contains 13 residues. Trimming pared 4 bases from V and 3 bases from J, leaving 10 bases between. CDR3 bases: TGTGCCTGGACTGACAGTAGTGGAAACACCATATATTTT. Its protein product is CAWTDSSGNTIYF.

The table lists this clone with a few counts. The V call is TRBV27, the J call TRBJ2-3; D is perhaps TRBD2 (5 bases). Germline-derived CDR1 and CDR2 are MNHEY and SMNVEV (reference sequence). The V end was cut by 7 bases, the J end by 10 bases, with 15 bases between. This CDR3 region has 12 residues. The CDR3 bases are TGTGCCAGCACTGGGCCCGAGGAGGCGCAGTATTTT. The encoded protein is CASTGPEEAQYF.

This clone was observed a handful of times. The sample carries other DNA sequences with the same CDR3. V usage is TRBV7-9 and J usage is TRBJ2-6, with 7 nucleotides matching TRBD1. CDR1 and CDR2 (germline): SEHNR, FQNEAQ (reference sequence). CDR3 length: 17 residues. Trimming took 0 bases from V and 0 from J; bases not matched to a gene: 2. Here the CDR3 reads CASSLAGQSSGANVLTF. CDR3 coding DNA: TGTGCCAGCAGCTTAGCGGGACAGTCCTCTGGGGCCAACGTCCTGACTTTC.

This clone was seen only a few times. The sample has other DNA sequences that encode this CDR3 too. The chain couples TRBV30 to TRBJ2-3; D is unclear. The CDR3 sequence is 13 residues long. V was shortened by 0 bases and J by 1 base, with 5 bases between the two germline ends. The germline V gene encodes CDR1 GTSNPN and CDR2 SVGIG (reference sequence). CDR3 amino acids: CAWSVTGTDTQYF. CDR3 in DNA: TGTGCCTGGAGTGTCACCGGCACAGATACGCAGTATTTT.

This chain connects TRBV30 to TRBJ2-3; D may be TRBD1 (6 bases). V dropped 3 bases and J dropped 3 bases, with 16 bases sitting between them. The CDR3 length is 15 residues. Per the germline V gene, CDR1 is GTSNPN and CDR2 is SVGIG (reference sequence). CDR3 loop: CAWSPQGRRTDTQYF. CDR3 nucleotides: TGTGCCTGGAGCCCACAGGGAAGGAGGACAGATACGCAGTATTTT.

The V gene is TRBV30, the J gene TRBJ2-7; 8 bases align to TRBD1. The V gene's germline CDR1 is GTSNPN and CDR2 SVGIG (reference sequence). J gave up 1 base and V 2 bases, and 4 bases lay outside the gene matches. There are 14 residues in the CDR3. The chain's CDR3 is CAWSKDRGSYEQYF. The CDR3 nucleotides read TGTGCCTGGAGTAAAGACAGGGGTTCCTACGAGCAGTACTTC. Supplemented by reference TRBV30 and TRBJ2-7, the full variable domain reads SQTIHQWPATLVQPVGSPLSLECTVEGTSNPNLYWYRQAAGRGLQLLFYSVGIGQISSEVPQNLSASRPQDRQFILSSKKLLLSDSGFYLCAWSKDRGSYEQYFGPGTRLTVT.

The chain recombines TRBV18 with TRBJ1-5; 11 bases align to TRBD1. This CDR3 has 15 amino acids. The trim removed 6 bases at V and 6 bases at J, leaving 7 bases unmatched. Germline loops: CDR1 KGHSH, CDR2 LQKENI. The CDR3 region is CASSDPGTGGQPQHF. CDR3 DNA: TGTGCCAGCTCTGATCCCGGGACAGGGGGTCAGCCCCAGCATTTT.

This clone was observed a handful of times. For the CDR3, the DNA is TGTGCCAGCAGCTCCAGGGAGCGCGGGGCTAATGAAAAACTGTTTTTT. Translated, it gives CASSSRERGANEKLFF. V gene TRBV13 combines with J gene TRBJ1-4; TRBD1 is a possible D gene (5 bases). This CDR3 spans 16 amino acids. The V gene lost 4 bases and the J gene lost 3 bases, with 15 bases spanning the gap. The germline V gene encodes CDR1 PRHDT and CDR2 FYEKMQ (reference sequence).

This clone was found a few times. The gene calls are TRBV2 and TRBJ1-1, with D hard to call. Germline V gives CDR1 SNHLY, CDR2 FYNNEI. The germline V and J ends were trimmed by 6 bases and 1 base, with 9 bases remaining between them. CDR3 length: 13 residues. CDR3 bases: TGTGCCAGCAGACCCCGACAGAACACTGAAGCTTTCTTT. It translates to CASRPRQNTEAFF.

This clone was recorded once. V gene TRBV19 combines with J gene TRBJ1-2, with a tentative D call TRBD1 (5 bases). The CDR3 has 15 amino acids. V dropped 4 bases and J dropped 3 bases, with 15 bases sitting between them. Germline V lookup: CDR1 LNHDA, CDR2 SQIVND (reference sequence). The CDR3 DNA sequence: TGTGCCAGTAGTAGCCATCCTGGGGACCACTATGGCTACACCTTC. This translates into CASSSHPGDHYGYTF.

The CDR3 sequence: CASSWGQQRDTQYF. The CDR3 coding sequence is TGCGCCAGCAGCTGGGGACAACAAAGGGATACGCAGTATTTT. The chain has TRBV5-1 and TRBJ2-3; the D gene is possibly TRBD1 (6 bases). This CDR3 is 14 amino acids long. Per the germline V gene, CDR1 is SGHRS and CDR2 is YFSETQ. With 3 bases removed from V and 6 bases from J, the gap between germline ends came to 14 bases.

This clone has more than one count but fewer than ten. V gene TRBV2 combines with J gene TRBJ1-4, with D possibly matching TRBD1 (5 bases). The CDR3 runs 13 residues. Germline loops: CDR1 SNHLY, CDR2 FYNNEI. This CDR3 is CAARMTVSEKLFF. In DNA form, the CDR3 reads TGTGCAGCACGAATGACAGTTAGTGAAAAACTGTTTTTT.

This clone was counted a few times. The chain couples TRBV27 to TRBJ1-6, with D perhaps matching TRBD1 (5 bases). Trimming took off 6 bases at V and 11 bases at J, with 11 bases between the two ends. The CDR3 contains 12 residues. Germline CDR1 and CDR2: MNHEY and SMNVEV (reference sequence). DNA for the CDR3: TGTGCCAGCAGGGGGACCGAGGCACCCCTCCACTTT. It is translated as CASRGTEAPLHF.

The V gene is TRBV30, the J gene TRBJ1-2, with a tentative D call TRBD1 (5 bases). Trimming cost V 3 bases and J 3 bases, with 14 bases left between them. CDR3 length equals 14 residues. Germline CDR1 and CDR2: GTSNPN and SVGIG (reference sequence). CDR3 amino acids: CAWRAPGLDYGYTF. As DNA, the CDR3 is TGTGCCTGGAGGGCCCCGGGACTTGACTATGGCTACACCTTC.

This chain links TRBV29-1 with TRBJ2-6; a possible D gene is TRBD1 (5 bases). V lost 3 bases, J lost 0 bases, and 12 bases lay in between. The V gene's germline CDR1 is SQVTM and CDR2 ANQGSEA. The CDR3 consists of 16 residues. The DNA of the CDR3 is TGCAGCGTTGATGACGACAGCTACTCTGGGGCCAACGTCCTGACTTTC. This encodes CSVDDDSYSGANVLTF.

This rearrangement joins TRBV10-3 to TRBJ2-5; unclear D gene. Per germline, CDR1 ENHRY and CDR2 SYGVKD. V was pared by 3 bases and J by 2 bases, with 7 bases between. This CDR3 contains 13 residues. CDR3 sequence reads: CAISDYGQETQYF. The CDR3 DNA is TGTGCCATCAGTGACTACGGGCAAGAGACCCAGTACTTC.

This clone was recorded a few times. V and J are TRBV5-1 and TRBJ2-7, with a weak D call TRBD2 (5 bases). Trimming pared 0 bases from V and 1 base from J, leaving 11 bases between. Germline lookup yields CDR1 SGHRS and CDR2 YFSETQ. The CDR3 spans 15 residues. The CDR3 reads CASSLAPGGSYEQYF. The CDR3 DNA sequence: TGCGCCAGCAGCTTGGCCCCTGGCGGGTCCTACGAGCAGTACTTC. The whole variable domain, filled in from reference TRBV5-1 and TRBJ2-7, reads KAGVTQTPRYLIKTRGQQVTLSCSPISGHRSVSWYQQTPGQGLQFLFEYFSETQRNKGNFPGRFSGRQFSNSRSEMNVSTLELGDSALYLCASSLAPGGSYEQYFGPGTRLTVT.